The subject of this entry is one T cell receptor beta chain. Participants were aged about 18 to 100 years from some 24 US areas. Cohorts were based on clinical histories the participants reported. Recovered status applied to Cohort 3 donors who had two consecutive negative PCRs. It also applied to those with clearance or with symptom resolution. Per the authors' pipeline: Reference gene primer amplification in the assay estimated nucleated cell counts. Assay used: immunoSEQ multiplex PCR; TCRdb lists only in-frame clones, some missing. For V, J and clone size, that table is used; D and trimming come from the DNA. This table has nearly 250,000 clones, about 83% appearing once. The sample is drawn from a study of blood T cell repertoires in COVID-19. This TCR derives from a woman aged 50 to 60 who had recovered from COVID-19. Sample: PBMCs or T cells enriched from blood (not recorded which).

The CDR3 is CASSSSGTGGGNVLTF. The CDR3, as DNA: TGCGCCAGCAGCTCTTCGGGGACGGGGGGAGGCAACGTCCTGACTTTC. This chain joins TRBV5-1 and TRBJ2-6; 7 nucleotides align to TRBD2. V lost 3 bases and J lost 9; bases outside the gene matches: 12. The germline gives CDR1 SGHRS, CDR2 YFSETQ. There are 16 residues in the CDR3.